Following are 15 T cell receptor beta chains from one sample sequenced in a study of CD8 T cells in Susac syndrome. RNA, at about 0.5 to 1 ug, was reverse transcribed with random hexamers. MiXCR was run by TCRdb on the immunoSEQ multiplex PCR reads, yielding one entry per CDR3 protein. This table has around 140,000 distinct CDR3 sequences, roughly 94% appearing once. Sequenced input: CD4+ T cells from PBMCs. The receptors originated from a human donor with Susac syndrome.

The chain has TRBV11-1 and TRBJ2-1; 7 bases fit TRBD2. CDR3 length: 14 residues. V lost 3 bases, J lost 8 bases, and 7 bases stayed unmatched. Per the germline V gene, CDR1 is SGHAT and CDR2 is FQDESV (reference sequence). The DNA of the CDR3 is TGTGCCAGCAGCTTCCTGGCCCGGGGGGATGAGCAGTTCTTC. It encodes CASSFLARGDEQFF.

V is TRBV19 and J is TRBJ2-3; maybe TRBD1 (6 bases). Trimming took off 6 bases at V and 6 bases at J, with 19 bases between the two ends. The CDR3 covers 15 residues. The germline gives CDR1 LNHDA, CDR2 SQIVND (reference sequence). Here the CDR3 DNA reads TGTGCCAGTAGCCTGATGGGGACATCGACCGATACGCAGTATTTT. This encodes CASSLMGTSTDTQYF.

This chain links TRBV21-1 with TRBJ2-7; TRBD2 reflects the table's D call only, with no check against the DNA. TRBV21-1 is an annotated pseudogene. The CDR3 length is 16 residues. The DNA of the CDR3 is TGTGCCAGCCACATTCCGGGACTAGCGTCACCCTACGAGCAGTACTTC. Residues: CASHIPGLASPYEQYF.

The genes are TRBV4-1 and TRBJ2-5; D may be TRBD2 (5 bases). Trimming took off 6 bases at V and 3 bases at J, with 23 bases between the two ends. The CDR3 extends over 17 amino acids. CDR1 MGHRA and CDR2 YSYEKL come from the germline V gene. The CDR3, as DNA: TGCGCCAGCAGACCGTCTTGGAGGTCAGGCGTCGAAGAGACCCAGTACTTC. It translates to CASRPSWRSGVEETQYF.

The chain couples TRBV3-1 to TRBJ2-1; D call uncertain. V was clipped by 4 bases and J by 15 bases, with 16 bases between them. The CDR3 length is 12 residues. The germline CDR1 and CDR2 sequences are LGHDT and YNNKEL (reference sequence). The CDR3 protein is CASSPSAFDLFF. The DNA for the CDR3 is TGTGCCAGCAGCCCATCAGCTTTCGATTTGTTCTTC.

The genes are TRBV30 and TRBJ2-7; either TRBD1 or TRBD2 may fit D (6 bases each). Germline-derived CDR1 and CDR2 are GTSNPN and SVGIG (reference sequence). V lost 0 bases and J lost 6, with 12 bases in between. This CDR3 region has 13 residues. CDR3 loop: CAWSVRGGSEQYF. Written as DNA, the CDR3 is TGTGCCTGGAGTGTACGAGGGGGGAGCGAGCAGTACTTC.

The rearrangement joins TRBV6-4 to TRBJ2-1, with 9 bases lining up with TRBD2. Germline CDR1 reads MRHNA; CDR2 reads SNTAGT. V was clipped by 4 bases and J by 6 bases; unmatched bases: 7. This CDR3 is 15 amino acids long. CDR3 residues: CASSVSSGSRNEQFF. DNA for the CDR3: TGTGCCAGCAGTGTTAGTAGCGGGAGTCGCAATGAGCAGTTCTTC.

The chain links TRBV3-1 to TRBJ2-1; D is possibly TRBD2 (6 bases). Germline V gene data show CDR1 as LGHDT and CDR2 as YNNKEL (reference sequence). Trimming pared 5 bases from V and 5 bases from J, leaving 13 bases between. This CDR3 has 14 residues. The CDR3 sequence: CASSAGTSNNEQFF. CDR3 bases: TGTGCCAGCAGCGCCGGGACTTCAAACAATGAGCAGTTCTTC.

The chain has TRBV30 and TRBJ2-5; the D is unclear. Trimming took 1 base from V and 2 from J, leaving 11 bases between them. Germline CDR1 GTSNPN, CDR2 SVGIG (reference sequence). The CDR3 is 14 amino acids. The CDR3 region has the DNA TGTGCCTGGAGTGCGACGGGTTTACAAGAGACCCAGTACTTC. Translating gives CAWSATGLQETQYF.

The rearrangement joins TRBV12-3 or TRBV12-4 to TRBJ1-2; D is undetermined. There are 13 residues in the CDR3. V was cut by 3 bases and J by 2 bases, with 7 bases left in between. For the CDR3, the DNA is TGTGCCAGCAGTTTTGACGGAAACTATGGCTACACCTTC. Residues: CASSFDGNYGYTF.

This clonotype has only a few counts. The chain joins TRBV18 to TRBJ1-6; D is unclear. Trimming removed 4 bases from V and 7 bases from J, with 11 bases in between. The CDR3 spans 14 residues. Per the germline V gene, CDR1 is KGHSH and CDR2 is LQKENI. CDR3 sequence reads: CASSREGTNSPLHF. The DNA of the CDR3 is TGTGCCAGCTCACGGGAGGGTACCAATTCACCCCTCCACTTT.

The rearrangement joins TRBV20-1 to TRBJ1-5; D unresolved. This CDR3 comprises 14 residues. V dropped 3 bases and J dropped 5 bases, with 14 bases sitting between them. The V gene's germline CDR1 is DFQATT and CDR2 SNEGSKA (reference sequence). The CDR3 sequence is CSASAAAGDQPQHF. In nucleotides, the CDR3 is TGCAGTGCTAGTGCGGCGGCCGGGGATCAGCCCCAGCATTTT.

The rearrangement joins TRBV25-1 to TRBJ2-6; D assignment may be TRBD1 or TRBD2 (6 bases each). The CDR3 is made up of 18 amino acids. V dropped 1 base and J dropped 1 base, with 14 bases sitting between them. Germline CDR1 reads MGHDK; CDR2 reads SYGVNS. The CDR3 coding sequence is TGTGCCAGCAGTGAATTCGGGGGCGTCAATTCTGGGGCCAACGTCCTGACTTTC. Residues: CASSEFGGVNSGANVLTF.

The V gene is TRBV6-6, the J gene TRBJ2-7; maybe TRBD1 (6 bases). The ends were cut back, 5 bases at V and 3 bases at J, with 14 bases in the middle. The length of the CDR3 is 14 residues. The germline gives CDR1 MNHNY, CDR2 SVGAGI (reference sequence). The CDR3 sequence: CASSAMGHNYEQYF. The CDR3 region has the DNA TGTGCCAGCAGTGCAATGGGACACAACTACGAGCAGTACTTC.

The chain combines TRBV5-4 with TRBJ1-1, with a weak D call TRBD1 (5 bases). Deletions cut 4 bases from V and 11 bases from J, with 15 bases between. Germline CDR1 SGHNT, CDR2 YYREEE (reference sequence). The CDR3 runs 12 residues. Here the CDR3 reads CASSAPGLDAFF. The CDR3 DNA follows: TGTGCCAGCAGCGCCCCAGGGCTCGACGCTTTCTTT.